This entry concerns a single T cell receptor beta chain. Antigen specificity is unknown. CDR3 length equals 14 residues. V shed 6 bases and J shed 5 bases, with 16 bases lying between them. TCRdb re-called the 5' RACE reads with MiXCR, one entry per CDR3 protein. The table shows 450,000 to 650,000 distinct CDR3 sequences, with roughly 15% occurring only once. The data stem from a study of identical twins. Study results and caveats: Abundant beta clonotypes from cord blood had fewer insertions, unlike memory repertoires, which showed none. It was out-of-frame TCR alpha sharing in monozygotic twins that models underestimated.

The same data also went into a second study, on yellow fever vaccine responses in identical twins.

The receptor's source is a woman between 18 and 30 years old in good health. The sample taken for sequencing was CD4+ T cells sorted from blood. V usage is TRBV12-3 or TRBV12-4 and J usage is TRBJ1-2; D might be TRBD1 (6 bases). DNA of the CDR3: TGTGCCAGCAGACCTACCGGGAGGGGGTATGGCTACACCTTC. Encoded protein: CASRPTGRGYGYTF.